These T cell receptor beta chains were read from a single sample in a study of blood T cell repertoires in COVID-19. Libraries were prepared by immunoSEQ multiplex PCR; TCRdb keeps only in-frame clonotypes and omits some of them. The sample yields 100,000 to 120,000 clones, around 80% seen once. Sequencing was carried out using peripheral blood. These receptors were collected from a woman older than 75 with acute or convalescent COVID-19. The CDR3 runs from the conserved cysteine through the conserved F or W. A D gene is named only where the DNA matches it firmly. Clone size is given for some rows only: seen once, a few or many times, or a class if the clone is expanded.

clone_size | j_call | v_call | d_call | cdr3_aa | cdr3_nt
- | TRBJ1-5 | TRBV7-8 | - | CASSLANAGQGYSNQPQHF | TGTGCCAGCAGCTTAGCGAATGCAGGGCAAGGTTATAGCAATCAGCCCCAGCATTTT
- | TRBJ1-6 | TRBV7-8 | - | CASSPLLPNSPLHF | TGTGCCAGCAGCCCCCTCCTACCCAATTCACCCCTCCACTTT
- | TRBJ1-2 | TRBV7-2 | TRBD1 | CASSPEGTGAVGYTF | TGTGCCAGCAGCCCCGAGGGGACAGGGGCGGTAGGCTACACCTTC
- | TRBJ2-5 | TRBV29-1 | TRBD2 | CSATTIAGVETQYF | TGCAGCGCCACGACCATAGCGGGAGTAGAGACCCAGTACTTC
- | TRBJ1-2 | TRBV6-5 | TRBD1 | CASSRPGQGDYGYTF | TGTGCCAGCAGTCGACCGGGACAGGGGGACTATGGCTACACCTTC
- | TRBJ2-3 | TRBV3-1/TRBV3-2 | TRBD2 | CASSQGRGGSRTDTQYF | TGTGCCAGCAGCCAAGGACGGGGCGGGAGTCGGACAGATACGCAGTATTTT
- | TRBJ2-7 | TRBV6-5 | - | CASSYSGRAGGEQYF | TGTGCCAGCAGTTACTCGGGTAGGGCAGGGGGGGAGCAGTACTTC
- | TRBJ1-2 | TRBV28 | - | CASSARSHGYTF | TGTGCCAGCAGCGCCCGGAGTCATGGCTACACCTTC
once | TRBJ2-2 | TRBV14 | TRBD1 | CASSPGQGAGELFF | TGTGCCAGCAGCCCAGGACAGGGGGCCGGGGAGCTGTTTTTT
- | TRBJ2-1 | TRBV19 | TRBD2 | CASSIQAGGHNEQFF | TGTGCCAGTAGTATCCAGGCGGGAGGCCACAATGAGCAGTTCTTC
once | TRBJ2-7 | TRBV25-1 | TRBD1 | CASSDRDRGYEQYF | TGTGCCAGCAGTGATAGGGACAGGGGTTACGAGCAGTACTTC
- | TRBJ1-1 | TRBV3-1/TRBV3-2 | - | CASSQDRGSTEAFF | TGTGCCAGCAGCCAAGATCGGGGGAGCACTGAAGCTTTCTTT
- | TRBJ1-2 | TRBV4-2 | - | CASSQEQGGDGYTF | TGTGCCAGCAGCCAAGAACAGGGAGGGGACGGCTACACCTTC
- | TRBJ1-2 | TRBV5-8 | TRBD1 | CASSLKGARGYTF | TGTGCCAGCAGCTTGAAGGGGGCGCGTGGCTACACCTTC
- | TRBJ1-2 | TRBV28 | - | CASSRRTDNYGYTF | TGTGCCAGCAGTCGGAGGACAGATAACTATGGCTACACCTTC
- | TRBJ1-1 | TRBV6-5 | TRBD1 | CASSYGTGGRAFF | TGTGCCAGCAGTTACGGGACAGGGGGGAGGGCTTTCTTT
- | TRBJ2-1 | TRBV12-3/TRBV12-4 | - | CASTTWNEQFF | TGTGCCAGCACGACTTGGAATGAGCAGTTCTTC
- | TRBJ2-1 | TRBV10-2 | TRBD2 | CASSDTSGGKDEQFF | TGCGCCAGCAGTGATACTAGCGGGGGGAAGGATGAGCAGTTCTTC
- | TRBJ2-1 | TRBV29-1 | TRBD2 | CSVDGGRVNEQFF | TGCAGCGTTGATGGCGGGAGGGTCAATGAGCAGTTCTTC